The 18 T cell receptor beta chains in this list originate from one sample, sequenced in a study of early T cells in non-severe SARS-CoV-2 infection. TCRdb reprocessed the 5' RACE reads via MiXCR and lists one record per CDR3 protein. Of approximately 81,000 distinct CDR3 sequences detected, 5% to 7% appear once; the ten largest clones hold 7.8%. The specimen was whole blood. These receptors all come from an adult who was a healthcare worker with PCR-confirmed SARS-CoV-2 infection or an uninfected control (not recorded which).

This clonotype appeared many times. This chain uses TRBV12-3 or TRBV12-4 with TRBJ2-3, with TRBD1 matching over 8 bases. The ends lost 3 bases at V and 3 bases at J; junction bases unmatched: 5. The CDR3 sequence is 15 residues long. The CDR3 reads CASSLRGQGTDTQYF. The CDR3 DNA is TGTGCCAGCAGTTTGAGAGGACAGGGAACAGATACGCAGTATTTT.

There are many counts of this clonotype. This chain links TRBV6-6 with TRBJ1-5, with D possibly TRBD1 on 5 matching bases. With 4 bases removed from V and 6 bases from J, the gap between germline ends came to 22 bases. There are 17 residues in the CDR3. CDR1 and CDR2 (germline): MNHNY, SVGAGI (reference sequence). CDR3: CASSSPRGKEGTQPQHF. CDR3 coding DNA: TGTGCCAGCAGTTCCCCCCGGGGTAAGGAAGGGACTCAGCCCCAGCATTTT.

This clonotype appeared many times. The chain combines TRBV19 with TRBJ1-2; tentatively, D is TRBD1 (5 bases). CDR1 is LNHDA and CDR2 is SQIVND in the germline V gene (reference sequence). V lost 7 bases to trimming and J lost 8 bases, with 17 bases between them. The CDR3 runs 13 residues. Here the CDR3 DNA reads TGTGCCAGTATGGGGCAGGGTGTGGACGGCTACACCTTC. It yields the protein CASMGQGVDGYTF. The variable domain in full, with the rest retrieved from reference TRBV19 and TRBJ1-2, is DGGITQSPKYLFRKEGQNVTLSCEQNLNHDAMYWYRQDPGQGLRLIYYSQIVNDFQKGDIAEGYSVSREKKESFPLTVTSAQKNPTAFYLCASMGQGVDGYTFGSGTRLTVV.

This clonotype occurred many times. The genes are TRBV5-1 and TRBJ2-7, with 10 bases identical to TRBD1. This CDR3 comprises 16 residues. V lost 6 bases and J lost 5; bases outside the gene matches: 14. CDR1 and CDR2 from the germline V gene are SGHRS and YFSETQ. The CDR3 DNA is TGCGCCAGCACCCCTTATCCGGGACAGGGGACCCACGAGCAGTACTTC. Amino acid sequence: CASTPYPGQGTHEQYF.

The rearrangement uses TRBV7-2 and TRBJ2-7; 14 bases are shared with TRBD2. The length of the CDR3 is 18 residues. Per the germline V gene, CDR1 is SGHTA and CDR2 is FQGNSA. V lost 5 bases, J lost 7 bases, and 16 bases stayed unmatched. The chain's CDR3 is CASSKDTGTSGSLDEQYF. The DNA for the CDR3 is TGTGCCAGCAGCAAAGATACCGGGACTAGCGGGAGTCTCGATGAGCAGTACTTC.

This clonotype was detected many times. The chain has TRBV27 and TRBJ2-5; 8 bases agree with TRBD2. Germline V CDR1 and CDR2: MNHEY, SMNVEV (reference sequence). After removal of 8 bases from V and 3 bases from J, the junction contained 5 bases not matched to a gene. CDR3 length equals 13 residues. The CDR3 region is CASRLAGKETQYF. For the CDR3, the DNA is TGTGCCAGCCGCTTAGCGGGAAAAGAGACCCAGTACTTC.

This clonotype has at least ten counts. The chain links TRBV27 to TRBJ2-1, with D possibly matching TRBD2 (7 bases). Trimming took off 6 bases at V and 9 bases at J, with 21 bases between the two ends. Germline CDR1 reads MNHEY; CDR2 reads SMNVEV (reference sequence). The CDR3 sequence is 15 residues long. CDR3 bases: TGTGCCAGCAGAGGGGGAGCGGGATCAGTTATTGAGCAGTTCTTC. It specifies CASRGGAGSVIEQFF.

The CDR3 DNA reads as TGTGCCAGCAGTTACTACAGAGCCCTCTCAGATGAGCAGTTCTTC. Translation: CASSYYRALSDEQFF. The V and J genes are TRBV6-2 or TRBV6-3 and TRBJ2-1; unclear D gene. V dropped 1 base and J dropped 8 bases, with 15 bases sitting between them. The germline V gene encodes CDR1 MNHEY and CDR2 SVGEGT. This CDR3 spans 15 amino acids.

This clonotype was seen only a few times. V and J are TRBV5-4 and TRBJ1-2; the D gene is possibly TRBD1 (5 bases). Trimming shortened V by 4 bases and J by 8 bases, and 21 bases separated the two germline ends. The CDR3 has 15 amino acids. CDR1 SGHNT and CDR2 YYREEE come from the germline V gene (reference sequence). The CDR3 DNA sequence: TGTGCCAGCAGCGAAGGGACGGAGGCGTCTAGGGGCTACACCTTC. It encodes CASSEGTEASRGYTF.

The CDR3 sequence: CASSSPAGNTGELFF. CDR3 bases: TGTGCCAGCAGTTCCCCAGCAGGGAACACCGGGGAGCTGTTTTTT. The gene calls are TRBV6-5 and TRBJ2-2; D is uncertain. With 4 bases removed from V and 1 base from J, the gap between germline ends came to 10 bases. The CDR3 extends over 15 amino acids. From germline, CDR1 is MNHEY and CDR2 SVGAGI.

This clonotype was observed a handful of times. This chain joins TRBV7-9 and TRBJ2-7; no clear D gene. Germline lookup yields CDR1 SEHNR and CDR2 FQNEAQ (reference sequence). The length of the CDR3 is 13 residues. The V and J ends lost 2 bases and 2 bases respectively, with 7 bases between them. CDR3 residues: CASSLSSPYEQYF. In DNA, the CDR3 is TGTGCCAGCAGCTTAAGCTCGCCCTACGAGCAGTACTTC.

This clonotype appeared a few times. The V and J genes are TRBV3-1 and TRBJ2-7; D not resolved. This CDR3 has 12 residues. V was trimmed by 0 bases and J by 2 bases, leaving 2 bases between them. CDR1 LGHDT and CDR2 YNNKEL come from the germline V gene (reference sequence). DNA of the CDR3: TGTGCCAGCAGCCAAGACCCCTACGAGCAGTACTTC. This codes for CASSQDPYEQYF.

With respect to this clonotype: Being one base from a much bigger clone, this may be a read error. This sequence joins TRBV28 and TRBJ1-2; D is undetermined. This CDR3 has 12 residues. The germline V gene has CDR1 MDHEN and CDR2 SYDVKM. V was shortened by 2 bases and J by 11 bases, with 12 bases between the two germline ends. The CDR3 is CASSLLEKWYTF. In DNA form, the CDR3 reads TGTGCCAGCAGTTTACTGGAAAAGTGGTACACCTTC.

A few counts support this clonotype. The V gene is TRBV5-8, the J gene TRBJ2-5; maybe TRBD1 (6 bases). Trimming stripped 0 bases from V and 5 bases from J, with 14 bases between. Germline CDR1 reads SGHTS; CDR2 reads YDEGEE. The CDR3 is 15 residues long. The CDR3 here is CASSLAGTPVETQYF. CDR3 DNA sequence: TGTGCCAGCAGCTTGGCCGGGACACCGGTGGAGACCCAGTACTTC.

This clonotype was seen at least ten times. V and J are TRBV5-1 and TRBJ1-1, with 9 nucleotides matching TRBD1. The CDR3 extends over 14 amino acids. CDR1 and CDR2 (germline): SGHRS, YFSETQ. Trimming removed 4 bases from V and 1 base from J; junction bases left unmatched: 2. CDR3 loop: CASSATGGNTEAFF. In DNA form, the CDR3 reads TGCGCCAGCAGCGCGACAGGGGGGAACACTGAAGCTTTCTTT.

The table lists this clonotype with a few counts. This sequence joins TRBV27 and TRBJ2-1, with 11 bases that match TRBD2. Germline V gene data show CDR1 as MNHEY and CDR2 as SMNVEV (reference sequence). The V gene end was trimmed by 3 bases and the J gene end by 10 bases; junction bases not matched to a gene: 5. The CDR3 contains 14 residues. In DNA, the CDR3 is TGTGCCAGCAGTTTTAGCGGGAGGGCAAAGGAGCAGTTCTTC. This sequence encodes CASSFSGRAKEQFF.

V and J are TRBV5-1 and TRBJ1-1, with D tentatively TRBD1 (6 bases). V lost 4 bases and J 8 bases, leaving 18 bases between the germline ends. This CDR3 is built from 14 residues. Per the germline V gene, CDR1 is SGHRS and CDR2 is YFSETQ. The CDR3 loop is CASSLSGQSWEAFF. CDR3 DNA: TGCGCCAGCAGCCTATCCGGACAGTCATGGGAAGCTTTCTTT.

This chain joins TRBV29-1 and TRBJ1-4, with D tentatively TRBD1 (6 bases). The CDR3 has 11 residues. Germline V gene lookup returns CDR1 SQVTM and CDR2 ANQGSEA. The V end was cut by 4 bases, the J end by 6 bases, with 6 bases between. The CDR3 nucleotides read TGCAGCGTTGGACAGGATGAAAAACTGTTTTTT. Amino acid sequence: CSVGQDEKLFF. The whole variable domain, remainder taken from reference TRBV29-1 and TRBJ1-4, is SAVISQKPSRDICQRGTSLTIQCQVDSQVTMMFWYRQQPGQSLTLIATANQGSEATYESGFVIDKFPISRPNLTFSTLTVSNMSPEDSSIYLCSVGQDEKLFFGSGTQLSVL.